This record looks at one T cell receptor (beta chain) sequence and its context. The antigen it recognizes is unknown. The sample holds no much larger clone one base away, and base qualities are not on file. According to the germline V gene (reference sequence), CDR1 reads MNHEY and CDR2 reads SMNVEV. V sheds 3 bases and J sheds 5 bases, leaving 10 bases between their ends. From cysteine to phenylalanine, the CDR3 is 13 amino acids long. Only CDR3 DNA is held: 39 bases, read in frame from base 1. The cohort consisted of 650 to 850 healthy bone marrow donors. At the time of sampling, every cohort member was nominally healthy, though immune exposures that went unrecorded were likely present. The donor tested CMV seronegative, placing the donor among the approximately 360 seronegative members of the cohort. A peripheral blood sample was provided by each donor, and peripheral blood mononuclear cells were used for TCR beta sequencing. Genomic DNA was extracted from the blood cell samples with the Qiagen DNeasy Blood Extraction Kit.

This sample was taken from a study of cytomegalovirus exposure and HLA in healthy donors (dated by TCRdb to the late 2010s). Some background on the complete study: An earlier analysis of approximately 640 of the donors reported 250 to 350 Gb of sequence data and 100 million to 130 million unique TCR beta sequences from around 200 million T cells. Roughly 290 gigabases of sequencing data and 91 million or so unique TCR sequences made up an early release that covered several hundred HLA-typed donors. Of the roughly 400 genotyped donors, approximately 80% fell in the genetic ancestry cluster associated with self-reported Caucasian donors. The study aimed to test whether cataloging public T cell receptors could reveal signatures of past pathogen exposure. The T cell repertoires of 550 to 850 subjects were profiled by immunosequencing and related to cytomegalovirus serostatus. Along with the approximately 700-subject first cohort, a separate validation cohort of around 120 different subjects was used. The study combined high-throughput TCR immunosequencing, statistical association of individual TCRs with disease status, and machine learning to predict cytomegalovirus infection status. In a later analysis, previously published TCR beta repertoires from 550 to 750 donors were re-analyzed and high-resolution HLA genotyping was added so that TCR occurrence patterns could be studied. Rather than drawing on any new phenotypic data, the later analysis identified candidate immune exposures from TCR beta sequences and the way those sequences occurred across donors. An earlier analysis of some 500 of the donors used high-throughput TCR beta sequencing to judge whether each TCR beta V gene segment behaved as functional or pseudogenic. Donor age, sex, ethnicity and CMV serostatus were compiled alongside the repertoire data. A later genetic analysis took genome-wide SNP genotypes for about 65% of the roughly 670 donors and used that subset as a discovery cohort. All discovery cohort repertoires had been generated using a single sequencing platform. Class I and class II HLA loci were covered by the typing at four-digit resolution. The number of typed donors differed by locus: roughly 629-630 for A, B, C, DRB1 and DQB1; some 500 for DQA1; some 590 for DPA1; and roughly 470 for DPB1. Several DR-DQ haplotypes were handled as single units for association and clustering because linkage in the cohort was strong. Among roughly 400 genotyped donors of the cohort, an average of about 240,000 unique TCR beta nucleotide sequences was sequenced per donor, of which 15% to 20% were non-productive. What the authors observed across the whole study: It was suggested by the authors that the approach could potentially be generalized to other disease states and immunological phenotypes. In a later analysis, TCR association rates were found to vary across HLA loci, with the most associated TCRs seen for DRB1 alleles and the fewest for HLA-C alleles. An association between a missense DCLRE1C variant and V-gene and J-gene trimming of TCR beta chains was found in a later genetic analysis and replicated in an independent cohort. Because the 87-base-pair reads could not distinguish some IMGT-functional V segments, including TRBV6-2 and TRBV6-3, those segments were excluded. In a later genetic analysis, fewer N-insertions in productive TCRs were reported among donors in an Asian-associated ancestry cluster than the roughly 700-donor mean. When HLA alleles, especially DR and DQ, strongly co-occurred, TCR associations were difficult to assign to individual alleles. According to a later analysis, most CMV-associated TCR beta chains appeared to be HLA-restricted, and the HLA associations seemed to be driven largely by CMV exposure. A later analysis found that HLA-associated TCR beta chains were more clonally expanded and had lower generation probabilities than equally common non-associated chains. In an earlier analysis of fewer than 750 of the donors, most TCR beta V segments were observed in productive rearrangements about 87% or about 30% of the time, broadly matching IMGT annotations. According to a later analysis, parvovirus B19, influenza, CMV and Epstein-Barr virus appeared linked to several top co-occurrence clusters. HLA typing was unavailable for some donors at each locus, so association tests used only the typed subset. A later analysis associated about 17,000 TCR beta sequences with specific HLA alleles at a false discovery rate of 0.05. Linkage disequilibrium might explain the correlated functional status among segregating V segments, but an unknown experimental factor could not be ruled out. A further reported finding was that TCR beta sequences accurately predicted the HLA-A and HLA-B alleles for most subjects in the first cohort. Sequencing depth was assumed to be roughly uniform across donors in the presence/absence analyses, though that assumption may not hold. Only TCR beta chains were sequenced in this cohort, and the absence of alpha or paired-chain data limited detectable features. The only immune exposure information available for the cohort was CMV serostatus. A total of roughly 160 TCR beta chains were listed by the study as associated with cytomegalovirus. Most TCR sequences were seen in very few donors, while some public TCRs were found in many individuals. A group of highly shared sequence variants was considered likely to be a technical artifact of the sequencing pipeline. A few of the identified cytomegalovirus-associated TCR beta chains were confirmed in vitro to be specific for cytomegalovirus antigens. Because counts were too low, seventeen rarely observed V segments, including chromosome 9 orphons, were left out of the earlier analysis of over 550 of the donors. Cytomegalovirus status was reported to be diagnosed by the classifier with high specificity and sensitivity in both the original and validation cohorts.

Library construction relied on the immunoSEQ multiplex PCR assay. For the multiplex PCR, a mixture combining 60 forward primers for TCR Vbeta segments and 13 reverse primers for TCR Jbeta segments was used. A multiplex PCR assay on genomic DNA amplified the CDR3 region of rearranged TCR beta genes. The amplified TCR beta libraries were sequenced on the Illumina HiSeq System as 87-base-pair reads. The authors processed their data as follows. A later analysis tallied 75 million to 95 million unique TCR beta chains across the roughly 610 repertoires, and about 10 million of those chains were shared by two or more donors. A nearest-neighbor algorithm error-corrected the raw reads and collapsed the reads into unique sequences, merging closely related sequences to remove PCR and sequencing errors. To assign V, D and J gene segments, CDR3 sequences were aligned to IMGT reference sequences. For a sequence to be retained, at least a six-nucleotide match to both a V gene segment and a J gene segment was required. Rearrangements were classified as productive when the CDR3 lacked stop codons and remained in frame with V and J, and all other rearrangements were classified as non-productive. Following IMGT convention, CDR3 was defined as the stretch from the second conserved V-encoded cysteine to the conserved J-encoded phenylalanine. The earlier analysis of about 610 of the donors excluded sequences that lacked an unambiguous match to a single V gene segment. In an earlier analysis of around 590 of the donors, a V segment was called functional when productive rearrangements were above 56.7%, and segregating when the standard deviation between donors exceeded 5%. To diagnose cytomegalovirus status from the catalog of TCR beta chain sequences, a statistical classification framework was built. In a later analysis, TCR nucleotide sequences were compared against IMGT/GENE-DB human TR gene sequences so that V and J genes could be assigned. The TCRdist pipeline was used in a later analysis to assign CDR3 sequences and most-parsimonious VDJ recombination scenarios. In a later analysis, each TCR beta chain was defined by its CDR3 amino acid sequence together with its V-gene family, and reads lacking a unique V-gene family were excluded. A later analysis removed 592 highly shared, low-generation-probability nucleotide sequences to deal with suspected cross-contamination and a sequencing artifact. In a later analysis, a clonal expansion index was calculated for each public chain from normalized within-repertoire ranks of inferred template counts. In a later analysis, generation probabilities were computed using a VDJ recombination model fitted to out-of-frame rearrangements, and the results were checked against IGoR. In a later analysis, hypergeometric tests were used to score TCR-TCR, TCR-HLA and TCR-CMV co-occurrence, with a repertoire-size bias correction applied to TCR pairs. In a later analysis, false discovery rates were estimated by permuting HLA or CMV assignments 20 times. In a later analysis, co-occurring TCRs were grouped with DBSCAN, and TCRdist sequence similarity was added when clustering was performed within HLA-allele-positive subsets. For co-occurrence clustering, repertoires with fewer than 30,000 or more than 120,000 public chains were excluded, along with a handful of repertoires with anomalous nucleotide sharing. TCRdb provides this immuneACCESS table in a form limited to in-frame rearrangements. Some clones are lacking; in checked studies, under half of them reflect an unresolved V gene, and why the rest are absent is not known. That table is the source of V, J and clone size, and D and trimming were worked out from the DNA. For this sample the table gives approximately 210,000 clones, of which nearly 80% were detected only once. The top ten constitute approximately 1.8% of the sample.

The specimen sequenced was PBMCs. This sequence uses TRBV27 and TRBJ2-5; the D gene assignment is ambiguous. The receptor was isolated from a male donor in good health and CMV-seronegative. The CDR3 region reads CASSLAEVETQYF. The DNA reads TGTGCCAGCAGTTTGGCAGAGGTTGAGACCCAGTACTTC.